This TCR beta chain was retrieved from a study of cytomegalovirus exposure and HLA in healthy donors. As regards this clone: Its antigen remains unidentified.

Germline values: CDR1 SEHNR, CDR2 FQNEAQ (reference sequence). The V end lost 1 base, the J end lost 12 bases, and 15 bases lay between the germline ends. This CDR3 is 13 amino acids long. General study findings and limits: Rarity characterized most TCR sequences, yet some public TCRs appeared in many donors. Later analysis suggested links between common viral pathogens and several top significant clusters. Available immune exposure information covered CMV serostatus only. Associated with HLA alleles at 0.05 false discovery rate in a later analysis were around 15,000 TCR beta sequences.

The study ran its PCR with 60 Vbeta and 13 Jbeta primers. This table comes from immunoSEQ multiplex PCR, and its TCRdb copy is limited to in-frame clones, with some not included. The data hold about 190,000 clones, with 81% observed a single time. Sequenced material: PBMCs. The source of this sequence is a man aged 50 or older in good health and CMV-seronegative. This chain links TRBV7-9 with TRBJ1-1; maybe TRBD1 (5 bases). The CDR3 DNA follows: TGTGCCAGCAGCTTAGGGACGCTCGGGGGATCTTTCTTT. It translates to CASSLGTLGGSFF. Full variable domain (rest looked up from reference TRBV7-9 and TRBJ1-1): DTGVSQNPRHKITKRGQNVTFRCDPISEHNRLYWYRQTLGQGPEFLTYFQNEAQLEKSRLLSDRFSAERPKGSFSTLEIQRTEQGDSAMYLCASSLGTLGGSFFGQGTRLTVV.